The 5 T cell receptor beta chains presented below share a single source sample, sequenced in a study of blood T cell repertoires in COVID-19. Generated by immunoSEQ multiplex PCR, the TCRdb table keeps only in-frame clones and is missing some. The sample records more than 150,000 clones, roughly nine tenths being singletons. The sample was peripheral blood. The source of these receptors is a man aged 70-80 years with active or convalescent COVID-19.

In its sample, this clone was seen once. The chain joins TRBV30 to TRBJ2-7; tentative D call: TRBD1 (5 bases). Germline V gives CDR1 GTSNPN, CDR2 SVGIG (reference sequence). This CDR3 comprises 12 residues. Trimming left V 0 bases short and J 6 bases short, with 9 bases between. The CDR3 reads CAWSVGVREQYF. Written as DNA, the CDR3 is TGTGCCTGGAGTGTAGGGGTGCGCGAGCAGTACTTC. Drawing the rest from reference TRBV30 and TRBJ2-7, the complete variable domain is SQTIHQWPATLVQPVGSPLSLECTVEGTSNPNLYWYRQAAGRGLQLLFYSVGIGQISSEVPQNLSASRPQDRQFILSSKKLLLSDSGFYLCAWSVGVREQYFGPGTRLTVT.

The CDR3 DNA is TGTGCCAGCAGCCCCTTCCTTTTCTCCTACGAGCAGTACTTC. Its protein product is CASSPFLFSYEQYF. This sequence joins TRBV3-1 (or the pseudogene TRBV3-2) and TRBJ2-7; D ambiguous. Germline CDR1 LGHDT, CDR2 YNNKEL (reference sequence). With 4 bases removed from V and 0 bases from J, the gap between germline ends came to 10 bases. The CDR3 is made up of 14 amino acids.

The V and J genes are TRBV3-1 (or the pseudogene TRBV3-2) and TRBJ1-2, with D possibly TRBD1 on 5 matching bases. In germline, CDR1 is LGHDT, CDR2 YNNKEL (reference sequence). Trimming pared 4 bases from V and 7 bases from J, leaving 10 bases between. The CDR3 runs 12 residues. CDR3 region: CASSLPGFGYTF. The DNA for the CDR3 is TGTGCCAGCAGCCTCCCAGGGTTTGGCTACACCTTC.

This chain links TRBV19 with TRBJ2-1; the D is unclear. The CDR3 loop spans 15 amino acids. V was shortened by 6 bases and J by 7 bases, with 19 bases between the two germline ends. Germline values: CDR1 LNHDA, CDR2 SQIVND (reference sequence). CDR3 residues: CASRITDVPLNEQFF. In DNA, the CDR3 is TGTGCCAGTAGGATTACAGATGTACCCCTTAATGAGCAGTTCTTC.

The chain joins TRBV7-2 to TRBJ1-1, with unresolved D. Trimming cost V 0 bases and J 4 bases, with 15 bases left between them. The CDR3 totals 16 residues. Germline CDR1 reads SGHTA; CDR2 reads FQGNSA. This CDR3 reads CASSLAPGSAATEAFF. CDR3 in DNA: TGTGCCAGCAGCTTAGCGCCGGGTTCCGCGGCCACTGAAGCTTTCTTT.